Following are 30 T cell receptor beta chains from one sample sequenced in a study of CD8 T cells in Susac syndrome (dated by TCRdb to 2018 to 2020). Preparation of the library involved the immunoSEQ multiplex PCR assay. RNA was extracted using the RNeasy kit, and roughly 0.5 to 1 microgram was reverse transcribed with random hexamers. TCRdb's own reprocessing of the public reads used fastp at Q25 and MiXCR and kept productive beta chains. For every CDR3 protein sequence, its rows merge into one entry that carries the most common genes and DNA. For this sample the table gives about 190,000 distinct CDR3 sequences, of which around 95% were detected only once. 0.098% of the sample comes from the top ten. Input material: CD4+ T cells from PBMCs. These receptors were obtained from a human donor with Susac syndrome.

The chain links TRBV28 to TRBJ2-7; possible D gene TRBD1, 6 bases. This CDR3 has 14 residues. CDR1 and CDR2 from the germline V gene are MDHEN and SYDVKM. Trimming removed 6 bases from V and 0 bases from J, with 12 bases in between. CDR3 DNA: TGTGCCAGCAGGGGAACAGGGACCTCCTACGAGCAGTACTTC. Translated, it gives CASRGTGTSYEQYF.

The rearrangement uses TRBV6-2 or TRBV6-3 and TRBJ2-1; either TRBD1 or TRBD2 may fit D (5 bases each). Germline V gives CDR1 MNHEY, CDR2 SVGEGT. V was cut by 2 bases and J by 0 bases, with 17 bases left in between. The CDR3 has 18 amino acids. The CDR3 DNA reads TGTGCCAGCAGTTACAAAACCGGGGCCTCCGCCTCCTACAATGAGCAGTTCTTC. The encoded protein is CASSYKTGASASYNEQFF.

This chain uses TRBV9 with TRBJ2-3, with 11 bases fitting TRBD2. The CDR3 consists of 15 residues. Losses at the gene ends were 3 bases for V and 7 bases for J; bases not matched to a gene: 7. Per the germline V gene, CDR1 is SGDLS and CDR2 is YYNGEE. In DNA, the CDR3 is TGTGCCAGCAGCGGTACTAGCGGGGGAACCAATACGCAGTATTTT. Amino acids: CASSGTSGGTNTQYF.

This chain joins TRBV11-3 and TRBJ2-1; maybe TRBD1 (6 bases). Germline CDR1 SGHNT, CDR2 YENEEA. The V end lost 4 bases, the J end lost 9 bases, and 10 bases lay between the germline ends. The CDR3 consists of 12 residues. The CDR3 region has the DNA TGTGCCAGCAGCTCAGGGGTAGGTGAGCAGTTCTTC. This codes for CASSSGVGEQFF. The full variable domain, in which reference TRBV11-3 and TRBJ2-1 provide the parts outside the CDR3, is EAGVVQSPRYKIIEKKQPVAFWCNPISGHNTLYWYLQNLGQGPELLIRYENEEAVDDSQLPKDRFSAERLKGVDSTLKIQPAELGDSAVYLCASSSGVGEQFFGPGTRLTVL.

The rearrangement joins TRBV3-1 to TRBJ1-5; D may be TRBD1 (5 bases). Germline values: CDR1 LGHDT, CDR2 YNNKEL (reference sequence). This CDR3 has 14 residues. Trimming took 3 bases from V and 4 from J, leaving 10 bases between them. The CDR3 here is CASSHREGNQPQHF. For the CDR3, the DNA is TGTGCCAGCAGCCACCGGGAGGGGAATCAGCCCCAGCATTTT. Using reference TRBV3-1 and TRBJ1-5 for the parts outside the CDR3, the full variable domain is DTAVSQTPKYLVTQMGNDKSIKCEQNLGHDTMYWYKQDSKKFLKIMFSYNNKELIINETVPNRFSPKSPDKAHLNLHINSLELGDSAVYFCASSHREGNQPQHFGDGTRLSIL.

J is TRBJ1-1 and V is TRBV6-2 or TRBV6-3; D might be TRBD1 (6 bases). Per the germline V gene, CDR1 is MNHEY and CDR2 is SVGEGT. The V gene lost 7 bases and the J gene lost 4 bases, with 16 bases spanning the gap. This CDR3 has 14 residues. The DNA of the CDR3 is TGTGCCAGCACCTCAGGGGTCGGAGGCACTGAAGCTTTCTTT. Translation: CASTSGVGGTEAFF.

This rearrangement joins TRBV18 to TRBJ1-5, with 7 bases matching TRBD1. The CDR3 extends over 15 amino acids. Germline CDR1 reads KGHSH; CDR2 reads LQKENI. Losses at the gene ends were 2 bases for V and 6 bases for J; bases not matched to a gene: 7. The DNA for the CDR3 is TGTGCCAGCTCACCAGAAAAGGGGGCAAGTCAGCCCCAGCATTTT. This codes for CASSPEKGASQPQHF.

The gene calls are TRBV5-6 and TRBJ2-3, with no clear D. This CDR3 has 16 amino acids. Germline V gene lookup returns CDR1 SGHDT and CDR2 YYEEEE. V gave up 0 bases and J gave up 4 bases, with 15 bases separating them. CDR3 nucleotide sequence: TGTGCCAGCAGCTTGGCATCCCAACGAAGGGCAGATACGCAGTATTTT. Translated: CASSLASQRRADTQYF.

This chain joins TRBV20-1 and TRBJ1-4; 7 positions match TRBD1. The germline V gene encodes CDR1 DFQATT and CDR2 SNEGSKA (reference sequence). The ends lost 3 bases at V and 11 bases at J; junction bases unmatched: 12. The CDR3 contains 14 residues. The CDR3 loop reads CSARIRDSVTKLFF. The CDR3 DNA reads as TGCAGTGCTAGGATCCGGGACAGTGTTACCAAACTGTTTTTT.

The chain combines TRBV5-1 with TRBJ2-5; maybe TRBD1 (6 bases). The length of the CDR3 is 12 residues. The germline CDR1 and CDR2 sequences are SGHRS and YFSETQ. Between the trimmed V and J ends, which lost 9 bases and 5 bases, there was a span of 14 bases. In DNA, the CDR3 is TGCGCCACTTCACAGGGCGGGGAGACCCAGTACTTC. Translated, it gives CATSQGGETQYF. The full variable domain, with the rest looked up from reference TRBV5-1 and TRBJ2-5, is KAGVTQTPRYLIKTRGQQVTLSCSPISGHRSVSWYQQTPGQGLQFLFEYFSETQRNKGNFPGRFSGRQFSNSRSEMNVSTLELGDSALYLCATSQGGETQYFGPGTRLLVL.

With respect to this clonotype: The junction differs from germline at one of its ends, possibly a read error. V gene TRBV28 combines with J gene TRBJ1-6; perhaps TRBD1 as D (6 bases). The CDR3 consists of 14 residues. Germline V gene sequence: CDR1 MDHEN, CDR2 SYDVKM. In DNA form, the CDR3 reads TGTGCCAGCAGCCATACAGGGAGCGGTTCACCCCTCCATTTT. Residues: CASSHTGSGSPLHF.

The chain combines TRBV30 with TRBJ1-5; D gene ambiguous. The germline V and J ends were trimmed by 4 bases and 4 bases, with 8 bases remaining between them. Per the germline V gene, CDR1 is GTSNPN and CDR2 is SVGIG (reference sequence). The CDR3 extends over 12 amino acids. The CDR3 protein is CAWKSGNQPQHF. In DNA form, the CDR3 reads TGTGCCTGGAAGTCGGGTAATCAGCCCCAGCATTTT.

CDR3 DNA: TGCAGTGCGCCGATGGACAATTCCTACAATGAGCAGTTCTTC. It is translated as CSAPMDNSYNEQFF. The V and J genes are TRBV20-1 and TRBJ2-1; perhaps TRBD1 as D (5 bases). Trimming cost V 6 bases and J 1 base, with 13 bases left between them. This CDR3 is 14 amino acids long. The germline gives CDR1 DFQATT, CDR2 SNEGSKA (reference sequence).

The genes are TRBV30 and TRBJ2-7, with D possibly matching TRBD2 (5 bases). V lost 1 base, J lost 5 bases, and 6 bases lay in between. Germline values: CDR1 GTSNPN, CDR2 SVGIG (reference sequence). This CDR3 is built from 11 residues. CDR3: CAWSGRHEQYF. In DNA, the CDR3 is TGTGCCTGGAGTGGGAGGCACGAGCAGTACTTC.

The chain carries TRBV3-1 and TRBJ2-2; perhaps TRBD2 as D (6 bases). The CDR3 is 15 residues long. The germline V and J ends were trimmed by 4 bases and 5 bases, with 14 bases remaining between them. Germline CDR1 reads LGHDT; CDR2 reads YNNKEL (reference sequence). For the CDR3, the DNA is TGTGCCAGCAGCCGAGGGACTTTAGGGACCGGGGAGCTGTTTTTT. The encoded protein is CASSRGTLGTGELFF.

This clonotype was detected only a few times. This chain connects TRBV5-6 to TRBJ2-7, with 9 positions matching TRBD1. This CDR3 spans 13 amino acids. Germline CDR1 is SGHDT and CDR2 is YYEEEE. With 4 bases clipped from V and 3 bases from J, the junction kept 2 bases outside the gene matches. The CDR3 DNA sequence: TGTGCCAGCAGCCCGGACAGGGGCTACGAGCAGTACTTC. Translating gives CASSPDRGYEQYF. The complete variable domain, with remaining parts taken from reference TRBV5-6 and TRBJ2-7, reads DAGVTQSPTHLIKTRGQQVTLRCSPKSGHDTVSWYQQALGQGPQFIFQYYEEEERQRGNFPDRFSGHQFPNYSSELNVNALLLGDSALYLCASSPDRGYEQYFGPGTRLTVT.

This clonotype was counted a single time. The V gene is TRBV2, the J gene TRBJ1-5; 9 bases map to TRBD1. The germline V gene encodes CDR1 SNHLY and CDR2 FYNNEI. V lost 6 bases to trimming and J lost 0 bases; unmatched junction nucleotides: 3. The CDR3 covers 15 residues. For the CDR3, the DNA is TGTGCCAGCAGGGAACAGGGGGCTAGCAATCAGCCCCAGCATTTT. It codes for CASREQGASNQPQHF.

The chain is built from TRBV12-3 or TRBV12-4 and TRBJ1-5; D is unresolved. Trimming took 3 bases from V and 3 from J, leaving 12 bases between them. The CDR3 is 15 amino acids. In DNA, the CDR3 is TGTGCCAGCAGTTTCAAGAGCGCGGACAATCAGCCCCAGCATTTT. Its translation is CASSFKSADNQPQHF.

This rearrangement joins TRBV15 to TRBJ2-5; 7 bases agree with TRBD1. Unmatched junction bases numbered 7, after V lost 3 bases and J lost 3 bases. CDR3 length equals 15 residues. Germline V gene sequence: CDR1 LNHNV, CDR2 YYDKDF (reference sequence). CDR3 in amino acids: CATSRTGPLKETQYF. The CDR3 DNA follows: TGTGCCACCAGCAGGACAGGGCCCCTGAAAGAGACCCAGTACTTC.

V usage is TRBV7-2 and J usage is TRBJ1-6; a possible D gene is TRBD1 (5 bases). Germline-derived CDR1 and CDR2 are SGHTA and FQGNSA. The CDR3 extends over 14 amino acids. V was shortened by 4 bases and J by 6 bases, with 10 bases between the two germline ends. CDR3 DNA sequence: TGTGCCAGCAGCTCCACAGGAAGTAATTCACCCCTCCACTTT. It specifies CASSSTGSNSPLHF.

This chain connects TRBV6-5 to TRBJ1-1; the D gene is possibly TRBD1 (6 bases). Trimming took off 7 bases at V and 4 bases at J, with 10 bases between the two ends. Germline V gene lookup returns CDR1 MNHEY and CDR2 SVGAGI. This CDR3 region has 12 residues. The CDR3 here is CASNQGFTEAFF. In DNA form, the CDR3 reads TGTGCCAGCAACCAGGGGTTCACTGAAGCTTTCTTT.

This clonotype was seen a handful of times. V and J are TRBV30 and TRBJ2-5; D tentatively reads TRBD1 or TRBD2 (6 bases each). V was cut by 3 bases and J by 0 bases, with 14 bases left in between. The CDR3 runs 15 residues. CDR1 GTSNPN and CDR2 SVGIG come from the germline V gene (reference sequence). The CDR3 reads CAWRAPGAYQETQYF. CDR3 DNA sequence: TGTGCCTGGAGGGCCCCGGGGGCGTACCAAGAGACCCAGTACTTC.

The J gene is TRBJ1-2, the V gene TRBV6-5; 9 positions match TRBD1. The germline gives CDR1 MNHEY, CDR2 SVGAGI. The J segment lost 14 bases and the V segment lost 7 bases, leaving 17 bases of the junction unmatched. There are 14 residues in the CDR3. The CDR3 here is CASTLVPGQGLSTF. As DNA, the CDR3 is TGTGCCAGCACCTTAGTCCCGGGACAGGGACTCTCAACCTTC.

The rearrangement joins TRBV4-2 to TRBJ2-1; the match to TRBD2 covers 9 bases. The CDR3 extends over 17 amino acids. Germline V lookup: CDR1 LGHNA, CDR2 YNFKEQ. The V segment lost 0 bases and the J segment 6 bases; nucleotides outside the gene matches: 9. The CDR3 sequence: CASSQEVGGGAVNEQFF. The DNA for the CDR3 is TGTGCCAGCAGCCAAGAGGTGGGCGGGGGGGCCGTCAATGAGCAGTTCTTC.

This clonotype was detected a few times. The chain recombines TRBV19 with TRBJ2-2; no clear D gene. Germline V lookup: CDR1 LNHDA, CDR2 SQIVND (reference sequence). There are 12 residues in the CDR3. Trimming stripped 8 bases from V and 2 bases from J, with 6 bases between. This chain's CDR3 is CASGPNTGELFF. The DNA of the CDR3 is TGTGCCAGTGGGCCAAACACCGGGGAGCTGTTTTTT.

As concerns this clonotype: At one boundary the junction diverges from the germline segment, which might be a read error. The rearrangement links TRBV6-1 to TRBJ2-3, with D possibly TRBD1 on 5 matching bases. CDR1 is MNHNS, CDR2 SASEGT, per germline. This CDR3 comprises 16 residues. In DNA form, the CDR3 reads TGTGCGAGCACCCCATCACAGGTTTTCATCACAGATACGCAGTATTTT. This codes for CASTPSQVFITDTQYF.

The chain links TRBV9 to TRBJ2-5; TRBD1 is a possible D gene (5 bases). The CDR3 is made up of 16 amino acids. Germline V lookup: CDR1 SGDLS, CDR2 YYNGEE. Trimming removed 2 bases from V and 5 bases from J, with 19 bases in between. The CDR3: CASSVDPPGRAETQYF. CDR3 DNA sequence: TGTGCCAGCAGCGTTGACCCTCCGGGCAGGGCGGAGACCCAGTACTTC.

The chain uses TRBV20-1 and TRBJ2-7, with D possibly matching TRBD1 (8 bases). Germline values: CDR1 DFQATT, CDR2 SNEGSKA (reference sequence). The CDR3 length is 15 residues. V dropped 2 bases and J dropped 6 bases, with 20 bases sitting between them. The DNA of the CDR3 is TGCAGTGCTAGAAGCCCACAGGGGGGGACCCGCGAGCAGTACTTC. Translating it yields CSARSPQGGTREQYF.

The V call is TRBV27, the J call TRBJ2-1, with TRBD1 matching 10 bases. The CDR3 runs to 17 residues. V lost 7 bases, J lost 5 bases, and 14 bases stayed unmatched. Germline V gene data show CDR1 as MNHEY and CDR2 as SMNVEV (reference sequence). CDR3 sequence: CASTYWSGTGADNEQFF. DNA of the CDR3: TGTGCCAGCACGTACTGGTCCGGGACAGGGGCGGACAATGAGCAGTTCTTC.

The CDR3 is CASSSQGASEKLFF. CDR3 nucleotide sequence: TGTGCCAGCAGTTCACAGGGGGCGTCAGAAAAACTGTTTTTT. The V and J genes are TRBV12-3 or TRBV12-4 and TRBJ1-4, with 9 bases aligning to TRBD1. There are 14 residues in the CDR3. With V trimmed by 4 bases and J by 8 bases, 5 bases remained unmatched.